This T cell receptor (beta chain) appears in the sequencing data of a study of T-cell memory formation after mild COVID-19. V lost 5 bases and J 1 base, leaving 11 bases between the germline ends. The CDR3 has 14 amino acids. Per the germline V gene, CDR1 is SGHTA and CDR2 is FQGNSA. Overall study findings and caveats: Prior to infection, memory already included some responding clones, suggesting cross-reactive memory joined.

In its sample, this clonotype was seen a few times. The antigen is unknown. MiXCR, applied by TCRdb to the 5' RACE reads, yields one record per CDR3 protein. Of around 300,000 distinct CDR3 sequences listed, 19% were seen once; the top ten hold more than 20%. The specimen sequenced was PBMCs or a T cell subset sorted from them (not recorded which). The TCR originated in a man aged 18 to 29 who had mild COVID-19 (a few samples of this study predate the infection). Cell type and time point are not known. The genes are TRBV7-2 and TRBJ1-1; D is uncertain. The CDR3 reads CASSPDPGNTEAFF. The CDR3 nucleotides read TGTGCCAGCAGCCCGGACCCGGGGAACACTGAAGCTTTCTTT. The complete variable domain, with remaining parts taken from reference TRBV7-2 and TRBJ1-1, reads GAGVSQSPSNKVTEKGKDVELRCDPISGHTALYWYRQSLGQGLEFLIYFQGNSAPDKSGLPSDRFSAERTGGSVSTLTIQRTQQEDSAVYLCASSPDPGNTEAFFGQGTRLTVV.